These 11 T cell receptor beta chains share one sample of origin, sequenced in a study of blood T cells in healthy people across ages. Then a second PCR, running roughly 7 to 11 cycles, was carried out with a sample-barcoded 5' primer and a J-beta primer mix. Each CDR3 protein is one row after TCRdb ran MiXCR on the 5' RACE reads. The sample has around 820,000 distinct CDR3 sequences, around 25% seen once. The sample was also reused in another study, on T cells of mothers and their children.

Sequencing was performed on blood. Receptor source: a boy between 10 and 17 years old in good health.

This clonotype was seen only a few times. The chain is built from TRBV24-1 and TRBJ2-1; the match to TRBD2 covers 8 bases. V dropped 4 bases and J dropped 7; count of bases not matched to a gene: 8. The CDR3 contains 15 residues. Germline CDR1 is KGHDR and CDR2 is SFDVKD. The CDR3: CATSDPGGANNEQFF. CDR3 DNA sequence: TGTGCCACCAGTGACCCCGGGGGGGCGAATAATGAGCAGTTCTTC.

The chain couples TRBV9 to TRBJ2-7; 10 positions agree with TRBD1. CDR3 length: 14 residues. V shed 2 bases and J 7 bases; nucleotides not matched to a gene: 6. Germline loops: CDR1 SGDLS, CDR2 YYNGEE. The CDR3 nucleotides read TGTGCCAGCAGCGTTGACAGGGGGCGCGGTGAGCAGTACTTC. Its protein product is CASSVDRGRGEQYF. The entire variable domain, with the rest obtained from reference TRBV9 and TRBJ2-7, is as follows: DSGVTQTPKHLITATGQRVTLRCSPRSGDLSVYWYQQSLDQGLQFLIQYYNGEERAKGNILERFSAQQFPDLHSELNLSSLELGDSALYFCASSVDRGRGEQYFGPGTRLTVT.

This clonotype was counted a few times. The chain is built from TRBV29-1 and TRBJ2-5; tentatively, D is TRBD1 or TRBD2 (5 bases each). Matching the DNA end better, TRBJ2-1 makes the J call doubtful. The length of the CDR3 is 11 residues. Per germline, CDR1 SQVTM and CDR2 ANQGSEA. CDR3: CSVAGGREQFF. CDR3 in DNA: TGCAGCGTTGCTGGGGGTCGCGAGCAGTTCTTC.

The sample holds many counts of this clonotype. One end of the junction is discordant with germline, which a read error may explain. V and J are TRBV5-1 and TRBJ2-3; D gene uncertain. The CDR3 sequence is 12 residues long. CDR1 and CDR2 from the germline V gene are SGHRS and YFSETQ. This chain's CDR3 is CASSLDTDTQYF. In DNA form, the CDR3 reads TGTGCCAGCAGCTTAGACACAGATACGCAGTATTTT.

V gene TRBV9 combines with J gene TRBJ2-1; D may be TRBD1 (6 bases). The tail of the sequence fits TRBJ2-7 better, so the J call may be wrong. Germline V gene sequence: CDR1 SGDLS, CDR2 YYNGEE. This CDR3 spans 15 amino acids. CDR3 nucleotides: TGTGCCAGCAGCGTAGATTGGCAGGGGAACGACGAGCAGTACTTC. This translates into CASSVDWQGNDEQYF.

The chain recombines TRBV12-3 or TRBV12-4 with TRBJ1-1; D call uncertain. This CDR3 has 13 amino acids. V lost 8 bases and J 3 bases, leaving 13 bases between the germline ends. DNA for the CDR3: TGTGCCAGCGAGGCTATCGAAGACACTGAAGCTTTCTTT. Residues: CASEAIEDTEAFF.

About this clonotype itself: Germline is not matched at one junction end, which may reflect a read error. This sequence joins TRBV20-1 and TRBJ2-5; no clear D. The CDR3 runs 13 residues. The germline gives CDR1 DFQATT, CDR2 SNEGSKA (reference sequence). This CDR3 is CSARVGNQETQYF. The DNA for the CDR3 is TGCAGTGCCAGAGTTGGCAATCAAGAGACCCAGTACTTC.

CDR3 residues: CASSWTGPTNEKLFF. For the CDR3, the DNA is TGCGCCAGCAGCTGGACCGGGCCTACTAATGAAAAACTGTTTTTT. The V gene is TRBV5-1, the J gene TRBJ1-4, with unresolved D. Germline V CDR1 and CDR2: SGHRS, YFSETQ. This CDR3 is built from 15 residues. V shed 3 bases and J shed 2 bases, with 11 bases lying between them.

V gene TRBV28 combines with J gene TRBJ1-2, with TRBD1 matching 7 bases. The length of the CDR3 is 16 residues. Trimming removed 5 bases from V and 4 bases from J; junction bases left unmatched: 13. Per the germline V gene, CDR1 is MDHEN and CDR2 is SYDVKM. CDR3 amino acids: CASSAGALGQFYGYTF. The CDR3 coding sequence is TGTGCCAGCAGTGCAGGAGCCCTGGGACAGTTCTATGGCTACACCTTC.

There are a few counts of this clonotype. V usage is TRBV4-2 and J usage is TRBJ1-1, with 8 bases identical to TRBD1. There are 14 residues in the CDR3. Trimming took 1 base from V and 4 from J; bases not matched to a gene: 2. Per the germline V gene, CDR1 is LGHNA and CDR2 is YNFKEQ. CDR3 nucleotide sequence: TGTGCCAGCAGCCAAGGACAGGGGCGCACTGAAGCTTTCTTT. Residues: CASSQGQGRTEAFF.

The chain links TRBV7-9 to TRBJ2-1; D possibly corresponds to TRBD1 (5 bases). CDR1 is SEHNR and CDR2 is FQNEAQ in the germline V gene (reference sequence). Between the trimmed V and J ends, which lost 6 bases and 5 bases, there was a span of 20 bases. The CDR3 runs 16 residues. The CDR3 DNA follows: TGTGCCAGCAGTTCGATTACAGGAAGGCCCAACAATGAGCAGTTCTTC. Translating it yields CASSSITGRPNNEQFF. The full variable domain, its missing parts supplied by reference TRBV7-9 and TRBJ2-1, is DTGVSQNPRHKITKRGQNVTFRCDPISEHNRLYWYRQTLGQGPEFLTYFQNEAQLEKSRLLSDRFSAERPKGSFSTLEIQRTEQGDSAMYLCASSSITGRPNNEQFFGPGTRLTVL.